The 16 T cell receptor beta chains presented below share a single source sample, sequenced in a study of shared clonotypes between healthy human individuals. Here immunoSEQ multiplex PCR was the method, and the copy in TCRdb shows in-frame clones only, minus some. The repertoire holds 950,000 to 1,100,000 clones, with around 74% as singletons. Sequencing input: memory CD4+ T cells sorted from blood. Subset defined: CD45RA-negative fraction. The receptor source for this set is a man aged 18 to 29 in good health.

Only a few counts were recorded for this clone. This chain joins TRBV7-9 and TRBJ1-3; possible D gene TRBD1, 5 bases. CDR3 length equals 16 residues. In germline, CDR1 is SEHNR, CDR2 FQNEAQ (reference sequence). V was pared by 0 bases and J by 3 bases, with 12 bases between. CDR3 loop: CASSLAIGGSGNTIYF. In nucleotides, the CDR3 is TGTGCCAGCAGCTTAGCGATCGGGGGAAGTGGAAACACCATATATTTT.

The V gene is TRBV6-6, the J gene TRBJ1-2; no clear D. CDR3 size: 11 residues. Germline loops: CDR1 MNHNY, CDR2 SVGAGI (reference sequence). The ends were cut back, 5 bases at V and 6 bases at J, with 7 bases in the middle. The CDR3 sequence is CASSRGDGYTF. CDR3 bases: TGTGCCAGCAGTCGTGGGGATGGCTACACCTTC.

This sequence joins TRBV27 and TRBJ1-2; TRBD1 agrees at 9 bases. This CDR3 is built from 16 residues. Germline loops: CDR1 MNHEY, CDR2 SMNVEV (reference sequence). V was pared by 4 bases and J by 2 bases, with 8 bases of the junction left unmatched. CDR3 in amino acids: CASSSSWGQGNYGYTF. In DNA, the CDR3 is TGTGCCAGCAGTTCTTCTTGGGGACAGGGAAACTATGGCTACACCTTC.

This sequence joins TRBV5-1 and TRBJ2-5; TRBD2 matches 8 bases. Trimming took 0 bases from V and 5 from J; bases not matched to a gene: 9. Germline CDR1 reads SGHRS; CDR2 reads YFSETQ. The CDR3 loop spans 16 amino acids. CDR3 loop: CASSLAPGGGQETQYF. The CDR3 region has the DNA TGCGCCAGCAGCTTGGCCCCCGGGGGGGGCCAGGAGACCCAGTACTTC.

CDR3 DNA: TGTGCCAGCTCACCAACGCGAGGGGGCCACGAGCAGTACTTC. Translated: CASSPTRGGHEQYF. This chain connects TRBV18 to TRBJ2-7, with 7 bases lining up with TRBD1. Germline V lookup: CDR1 KGHSH, CDR2 LQKENI. V trimming: 2 bases; J trimming: 5 bases; junction bases outside the gene matches: 6. The CDR3 spans 14 residues.

This chain uses TRBV18 with TRBJ2-7, with 9 bases that match TRBD1. There are 12 residues in the CDR3. In germline, CDR1 is KGHSH, CDR2 LQKENI. J was trimmed by 4 bases and V by 6 bases; bases with no gene match: 1. The CDR3 sequence: CASSGQGYEQYF. DNA of the CDR3: TGTGCCAGCTCGGGACAGGGTTACGAGCAGTACTTC.

The chain uses TRBV6-5 and TRBJ1-2; D possibly corresponds to TRBD1 (6 bases). Between the trimmed V and J ends, which lost 2 bases and 2 bases, there was a span of 12 bases. This CDR3 spans 15 amino acids. Germline V CDR1 and CDR2: MNHEY, SVGAGI. The chain's CDR3 is CASSYDGQTNYGYTF. The CDR3 DNA sequence: TGTGCCAGCAGTTACGATGGACAGACCAACTATGGCTACACCTTC.

Comment on this clone: Other DNA sequences in this specimen translate into the identical CDR3. The V gene is TRBV5-1, the J gene TRBJ2-5; 7 bases fit TRBD1. CDR3 length: 14 amino acids. Germline loops: CDR1 SGHRS, CDR2 YFSETQ. V was pared by 4 bases and J by 1 base, with 4 bases of the junction left unmatched. CDR3 residues: CASSPGTAQETQYF. CDR3 DNA: TGCGCCAGCAGCCCCGGGACAGCCCAAGAGACCCAGTACTTC.

V usage is TRBV6-5 and J usage is TRBJ1-1; D gene unclear. This CDR3 is built from 12 residues. Trimming pared 1 base from V and 7 bases from J, leaving 7 bases between. CDR1 and CDR2 from the germline V gene are MNHEY and SVGAGI. The CDR3, as DNA: TGTGCCAGCAGTTACTTGGGGAATGAAGCTTTCTTT. Residues: CASSYLGNEAFF.

V and J are TRBV4-3 and TRBJ2-7; the D is unclear. Germline values: CDR1 LGHNA, CDR2 YSLEER. Trimming removed 0 bases at V and 0 bases at J, with 15 bases between. This CDR3 is built from 17 residues. This CDR3 is CASSQDIATTSSYEQYF. In DNA, the CDR3 is TGCGCCAGCAGCCAAGATATTGCGACCACGTCCTCCTACGAGCAGTACTTC.

The chain carries TRBV18 and TRBJ1-2; D not resolved. Germline CDR1 is KGHSH and CDR2 is LQKENI. The CDR3 contains 14 residues. Deletions cut 5 bases from V and 2 bases from J, with 12 bases between. CDR3 in amino acids: CASSTSGKNYGYTF. CDR3 in DNA: TGTGCCAGCTCAACAAGCGGTAAAAACTATGGCTACACCTTC.

The chain joins TRBV2 to TRBJ1-1; 10 nucleotides agree with TRBD1. The germline gives CDR1 SNHLY, CDR2 FYNNEI. V was pared by 6 bases and J by 5 bases, with 6 bases of the junction left unmatched. The CDR3 length is 14 residues. CDR3 sequence: CASSGQGESTEAFF. The DNA of the CDR3 is TGTGCCAGCAGCGGACAGGGGGAGTCGACTGAAGCTTTCTTT. Full variable domain (missing parts from reference TRBV2 and TRBJ1-1): EPEVTQTPSHQVTQMGQEVILRCVPISNHLYFYWYRQILGQKVEFLVSFYNNEISEKSEIFDDQFSVERPDGSNFTLKIRSTKLEDSAMYFCASSGQGESTEAFFGQGTRLTVV.

In its sample, this clone was seen a few times. This chain uses TRBV7-3 with TRBJ2-1, with 7 bases identical to TRBD1. The CDR3 is 16 amino acids. Germline V CDR1 and CDR2: SGHTA, FQGTGA. Germline trimming cut 5 bases from V and 4 bases from J; bases unmatched to any gene: 11. CDR3 loop: CASSPTGTVSYNEQFF. CDR3 nucleotides: TGTGCCAGCAGCCCCACCGGGACAGTATCTTACAATGAGCAGTTCTTC.

This chain connects TRBV29-1 to TRBJ2-7, with 9 nucleotides matching TRBD2. Germline lookup yields CDR1 SQVTM and CDR2 ANQGSEA. The CDR3 has 12 amino acids. J gave up 4 bases and V 3 bases, and 1 base lay outside the gene matches. The CDR3 DNA is TGCAGCGTTGAGGCGGGAGGGTACGAGCAGTACTTC. Protein sequence: CSVEAGGYEQYF.

The chain uses TRBV14 and TRBJ2-2; TRBD2 might be the D (6 bases). Deletions cut 3 bases from V and 6 bases from J, with 8 bases between. Germline values: CDR1 SGHDN, CDR2 FVKESK. The CDR3 extends over 13 amino acids. CDR3 in amino acids: CASSQLAPGELFF. The CDR3 DNA is TGTGCCAGCAGCCAGCTAGCGCCCGGGGAGCTGTTTTTT.

This clone was seen just once. The genes are TRBV30 and TRBJ2-3; 9 nucleotides align to TRBD1. The germline gives CDR1 GTSNPN, CDR2 SVGIG (reference sequence). Unmatched junction bases numbered 6, after V lost 4 bases and J lost 7 bases. CDR3 size: 13 residues. CDR3 sequence: CAWKTGGLYTQYF. The CDR3 nucleotides are TGTGCCTGGAAAACAGGGGGCTTATATACGCAGTATTTT.